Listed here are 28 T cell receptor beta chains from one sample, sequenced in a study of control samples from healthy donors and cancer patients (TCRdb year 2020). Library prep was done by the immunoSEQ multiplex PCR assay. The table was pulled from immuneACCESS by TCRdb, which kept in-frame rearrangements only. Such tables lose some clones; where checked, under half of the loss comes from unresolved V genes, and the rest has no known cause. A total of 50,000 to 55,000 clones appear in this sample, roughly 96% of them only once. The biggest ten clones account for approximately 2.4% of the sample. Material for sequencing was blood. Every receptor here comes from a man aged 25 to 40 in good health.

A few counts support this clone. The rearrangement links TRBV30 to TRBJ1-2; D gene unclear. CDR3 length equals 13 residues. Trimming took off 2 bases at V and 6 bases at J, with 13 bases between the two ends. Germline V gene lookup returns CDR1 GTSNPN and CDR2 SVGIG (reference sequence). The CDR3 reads CAWSSDGLNGYTF. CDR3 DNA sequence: TGTGCCTGGAGTTCGGACGGGTTAAATGGCTACACCTTC.

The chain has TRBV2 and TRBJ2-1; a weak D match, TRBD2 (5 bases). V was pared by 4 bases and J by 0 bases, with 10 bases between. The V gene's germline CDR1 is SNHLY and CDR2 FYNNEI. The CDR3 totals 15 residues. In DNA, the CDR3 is TGTGCCAGCAGTGGACGGGAAAGCTCCTACAATGAGCAGTTCTTC. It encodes CASSGRESSYNEQFF.

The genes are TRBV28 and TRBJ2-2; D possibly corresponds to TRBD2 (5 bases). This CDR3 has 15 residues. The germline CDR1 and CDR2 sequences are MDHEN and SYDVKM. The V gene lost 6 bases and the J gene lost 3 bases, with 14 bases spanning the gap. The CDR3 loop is CASRLGMLDTGELFF. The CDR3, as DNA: TGTGCCAGCAGACTAGGGATGTTGGACACCGGGGAGCTGTTTTTT. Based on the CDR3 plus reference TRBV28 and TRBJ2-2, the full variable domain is DVKVTQSSRYLVKRTGEKVFLECVQDMDHENMFWYRQDPGLGLRLIYFSYDVKMKEKGDIPEGYSVSREKKERFSLILESASTNQTSMYLCASRLGMLDTGELFFGEGSRLTVL.

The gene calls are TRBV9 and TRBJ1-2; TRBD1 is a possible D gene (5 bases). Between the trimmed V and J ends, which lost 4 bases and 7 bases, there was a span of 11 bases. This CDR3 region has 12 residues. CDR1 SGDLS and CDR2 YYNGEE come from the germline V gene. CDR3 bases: TGTGCCAGCAGCACTCCCAGGGTTGGCTACACCTTC. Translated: CASSTPRVGYTF.

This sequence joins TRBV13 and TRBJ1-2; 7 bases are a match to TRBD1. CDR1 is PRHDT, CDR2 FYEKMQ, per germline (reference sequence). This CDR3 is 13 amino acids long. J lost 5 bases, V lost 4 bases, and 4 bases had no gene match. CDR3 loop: CASSSRGGYGYTF. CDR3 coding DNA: TGTGCCAGCAGCTCCAGGGGGGGGTATGGCTACACCTTC.

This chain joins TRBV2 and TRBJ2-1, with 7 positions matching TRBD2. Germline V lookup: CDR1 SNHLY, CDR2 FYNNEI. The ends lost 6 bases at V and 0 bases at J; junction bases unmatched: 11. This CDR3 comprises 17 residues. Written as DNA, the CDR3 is TGTGCCAGCAGGGCCATTGGACTAGTCCTCTCCTACAATGAGCAGTTCTTC. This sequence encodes CASRAIGLVLSYNEQFF.

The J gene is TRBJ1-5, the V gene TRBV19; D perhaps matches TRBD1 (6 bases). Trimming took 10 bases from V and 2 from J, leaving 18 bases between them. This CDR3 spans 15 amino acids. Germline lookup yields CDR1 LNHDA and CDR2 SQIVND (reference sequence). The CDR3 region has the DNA TGTGCCACGGACAGTTCGTTTGGGGGCAATCAGCCCCAGCATTTT. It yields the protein CATDSSFGGNQPQHF.

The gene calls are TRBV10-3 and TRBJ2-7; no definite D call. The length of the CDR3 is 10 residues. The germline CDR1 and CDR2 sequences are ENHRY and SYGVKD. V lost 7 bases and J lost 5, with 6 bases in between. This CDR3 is CAIIAHEQYF. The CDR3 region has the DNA TGTGCCATCATCGCCCACGAGCAGTACTTC.

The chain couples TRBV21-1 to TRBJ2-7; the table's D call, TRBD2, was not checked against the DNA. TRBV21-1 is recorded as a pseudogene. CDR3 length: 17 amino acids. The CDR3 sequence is CASSKAPGREDSYEQYF. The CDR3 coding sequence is TGTGCCAGCAGCAAAGCCCCTGGGCGGGAGGACTCCTACGAGCAGTACTTC.

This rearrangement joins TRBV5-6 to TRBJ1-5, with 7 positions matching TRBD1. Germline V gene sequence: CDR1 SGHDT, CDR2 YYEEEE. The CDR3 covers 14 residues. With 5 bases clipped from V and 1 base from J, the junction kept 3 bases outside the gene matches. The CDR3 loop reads CASSTGVSNQPQHF. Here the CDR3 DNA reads TGTGCCAGCAGTACAGGGGTGAGCAATCAGCCCCAGCATTTT.

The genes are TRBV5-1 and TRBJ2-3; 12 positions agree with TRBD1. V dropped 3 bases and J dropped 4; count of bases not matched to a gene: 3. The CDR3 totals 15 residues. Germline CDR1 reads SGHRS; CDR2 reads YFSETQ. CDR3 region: CASSWGQGAADTQYF. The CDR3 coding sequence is TGCGCCAGCAGCTGGGGACAGGGGGCGGCAGATACGCAGTATTTT.

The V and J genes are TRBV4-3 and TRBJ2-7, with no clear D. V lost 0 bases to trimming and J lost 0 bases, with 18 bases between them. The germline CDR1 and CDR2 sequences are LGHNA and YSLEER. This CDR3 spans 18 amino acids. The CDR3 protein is CASSQESPWSPTSYEQYF. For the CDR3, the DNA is TGCGCCAGCAGCCAAGAGAGCCCTTGGTCCCCAACCTCCTACGAGCAGTACTTC.

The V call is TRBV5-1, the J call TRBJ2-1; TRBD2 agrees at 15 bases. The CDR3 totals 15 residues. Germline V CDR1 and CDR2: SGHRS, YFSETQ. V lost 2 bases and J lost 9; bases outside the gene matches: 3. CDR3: CASSFGLAGGVEQFF. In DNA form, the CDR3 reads TGCGCCAGCAGCTTTGGACTAGCGGGAGGGGTTGAGCAGTTCTTC.

CDR3 nucleotides: TGTGCCAGCTCAAACAGCGGGAGCGACAATGAGCAGTTCTTC. Its translation is CASSNSGSDNEQFF. The chain couples TRBV18 to TRBJ2-1, with TRBD2 identical over 8 bases. With V trimmed by 5 bases and J by 5 bases, 5 bases remained unmatched. The CDR3 contains 14 residues. Germline V gene data show CDR1 as KGHSH and CDR2 as LQKENI.

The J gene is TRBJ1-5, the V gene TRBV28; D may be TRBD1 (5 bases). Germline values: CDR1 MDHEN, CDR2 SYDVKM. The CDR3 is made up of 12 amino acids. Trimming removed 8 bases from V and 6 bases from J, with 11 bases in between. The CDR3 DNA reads TGTGCCAGCCTAACAGGCAGTCAGCCCCAGCATTTT. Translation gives CASLTGSQPQHF. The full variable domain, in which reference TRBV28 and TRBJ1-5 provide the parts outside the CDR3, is DVKVTQSSRYLVKRTGEKVFLECVQDMDHENMFWYRQDPGLGLRLIYFSYDVKMKEKGDIPEGYSVSREKKERFSLILESASTNQTSMYLCASLTGSQPQHFGDGTRLSIL.

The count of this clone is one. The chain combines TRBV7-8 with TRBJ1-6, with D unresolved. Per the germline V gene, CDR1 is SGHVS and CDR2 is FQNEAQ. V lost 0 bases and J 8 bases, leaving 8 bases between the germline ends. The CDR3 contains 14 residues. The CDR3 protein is CASSLAGRYSPLHF. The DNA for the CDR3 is TGTGCCAGCAGCTTAGCGGGGAGGTATTCACCCCTCCACTTT.

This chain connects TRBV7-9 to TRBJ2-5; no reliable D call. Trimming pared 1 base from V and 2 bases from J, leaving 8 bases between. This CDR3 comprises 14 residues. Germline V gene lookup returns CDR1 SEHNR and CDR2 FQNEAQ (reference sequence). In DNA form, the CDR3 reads TGTGCCAGCAGCTTAGGGCTAGTACAAGAGACCCAGTACTTC. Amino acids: CASSLGLVQETQYF.

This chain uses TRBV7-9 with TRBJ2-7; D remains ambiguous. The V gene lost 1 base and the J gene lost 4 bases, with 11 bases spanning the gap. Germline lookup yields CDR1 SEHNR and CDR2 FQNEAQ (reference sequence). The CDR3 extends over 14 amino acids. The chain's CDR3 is CASSLGTETYEQYF. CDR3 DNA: TGTGCCAGCAGCTTAGGGACGGAGACGTACGAGCAGTACTTC.

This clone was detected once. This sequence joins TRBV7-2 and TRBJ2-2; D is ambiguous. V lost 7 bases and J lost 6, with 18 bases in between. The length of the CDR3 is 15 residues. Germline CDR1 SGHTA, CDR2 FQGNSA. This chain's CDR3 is CASNQIVLLAGELFF. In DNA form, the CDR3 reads TGTGCCAGCAACCAAATAGTGCTACTCGCCGGGGAGCTGTTTTTT.

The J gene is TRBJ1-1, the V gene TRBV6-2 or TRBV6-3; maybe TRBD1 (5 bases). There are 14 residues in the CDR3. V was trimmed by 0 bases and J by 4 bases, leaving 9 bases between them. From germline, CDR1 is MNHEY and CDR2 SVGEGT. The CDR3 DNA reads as TGTGCCAGCAGTTACTCCGGACATGGCACTGAAGCTTTCTTT. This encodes CASSYSGHGTEAFF.

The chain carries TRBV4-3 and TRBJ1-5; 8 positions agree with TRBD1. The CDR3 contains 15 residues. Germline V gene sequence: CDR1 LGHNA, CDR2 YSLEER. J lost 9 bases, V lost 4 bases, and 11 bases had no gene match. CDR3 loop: CASSPSTGAQWPQHF. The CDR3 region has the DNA TGCGCCAGCAGCCCCTCGACAGGGGCGCAATGGCCCCAGCATTTT.

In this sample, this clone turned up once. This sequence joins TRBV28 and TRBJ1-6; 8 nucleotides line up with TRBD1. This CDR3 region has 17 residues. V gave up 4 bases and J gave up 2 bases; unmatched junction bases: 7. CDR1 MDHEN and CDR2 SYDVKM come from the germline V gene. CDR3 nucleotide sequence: TGTGCCAGCAGTTCCCGACAGGGGTGGCCCTATAATTCACCCCTCCACTTT. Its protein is CASSSRQGWPYNSPLHF.

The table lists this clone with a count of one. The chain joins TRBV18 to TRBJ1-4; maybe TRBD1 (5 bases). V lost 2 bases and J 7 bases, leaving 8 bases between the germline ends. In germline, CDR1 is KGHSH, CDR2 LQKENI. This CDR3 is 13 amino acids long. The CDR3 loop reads CASSPGAGEKLFF. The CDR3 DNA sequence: TGTGCCAGCTCACCAGGGGCGGGTGAAAAACTGTTTTTT. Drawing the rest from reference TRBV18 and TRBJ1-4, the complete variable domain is NAGVMQNPRHLVRRRGQEARLRCSPMKGHSHVYWYRQLPEEGLKFMVYLQKENIIDESGMPKERFSAEFPKEGPSILRIQQVVRGDSAAYFCASSPGAGEKLFFGSGTQLSVL.

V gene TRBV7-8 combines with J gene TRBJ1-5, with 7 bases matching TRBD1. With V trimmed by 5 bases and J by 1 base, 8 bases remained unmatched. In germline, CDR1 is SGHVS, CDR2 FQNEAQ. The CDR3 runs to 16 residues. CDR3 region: CASSGFRDRSNQPQHF. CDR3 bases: TGTGCCAGCAGCGGATTCCGGGACAGAAGCAATCAGCCCCAGCATTTT.

CDR3 amino acids: CASRKTGDYNSPLHF. The DNA of the CDR3 is TGCGCCAGCAGGAAAACAGGGGACTATAATTCACCCCTCCACTTT. The chain is built from TRBV5-1 and TRBJ1-6, with TRBD1 identical over 7 bases. This CDR3 has 15 residues. CDR1 SGHRS and CDR2 YFSETQ come from the germline V gene. V dropped 5 bases and J dropped 3; count of bases not matched to a gene: 5.

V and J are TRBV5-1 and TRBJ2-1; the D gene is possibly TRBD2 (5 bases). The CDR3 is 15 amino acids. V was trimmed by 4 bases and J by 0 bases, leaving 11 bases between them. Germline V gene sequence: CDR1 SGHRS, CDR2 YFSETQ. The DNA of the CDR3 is TGCGCCAGCAGCCTGACCCGGGGCTCCTACAATGAGCAGTTCTTC. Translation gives CASSLTRGSYNEQFF.

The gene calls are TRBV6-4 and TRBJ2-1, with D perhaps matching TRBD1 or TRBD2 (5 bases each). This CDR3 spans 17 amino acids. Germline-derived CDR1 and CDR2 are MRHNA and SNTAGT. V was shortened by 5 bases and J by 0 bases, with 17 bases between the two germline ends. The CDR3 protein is CASSHYRLGSSYNEQFF. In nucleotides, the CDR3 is TGTGCCAGCAGTCACTACAGGCTAGGGAGCTCCTACAATGAGCAGTTCTTC.

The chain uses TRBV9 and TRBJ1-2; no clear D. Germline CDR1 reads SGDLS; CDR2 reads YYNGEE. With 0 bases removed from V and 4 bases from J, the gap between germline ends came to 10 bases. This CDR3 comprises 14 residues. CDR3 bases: TGTGCCAGCAGCGTAGGTGGAGGTCGCTATGGCTACACCTTC. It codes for CASSVGGGRYGYTF.